The 30 T cell receptor beta chains reported below all come from one sample, sequenced in a study of beta chain features in type 1 diabetes. Expressed TCRB transcripts got sequenced, as all isolated RNA was reverse transcribed. Measured with immunoSEQ multiplex PCR; TCRdb has only the in-frame clones, and not every one. The sample lists some 150,000 clones; about 10% were seen once. The sequenced sample was naive CD4+ T cells from blood. The receptors were sampled from a young man in good health.

The V call is TRBV7-6, the J call TRBJ2-1; a possible D gene is TRBD1 (6 bases). V gave up 1 base and J gave up 7 bases, with 14 bases separating them. Germline CDR1 SGHVS, CDR2 FNYEAQ. There are 15 residues in the CDR3. CDR3 sequence: CASSLGQGLGNEQFF. CDR3 bases: TGTGCCAGCAGCTTAGGGCAGGGGCTGGGGAATGAGCAGTTCTTC. Based on the CDR3 plus reference TRBV7-6 and TRBJ2-1, the full variable domain is GAGVSQSPRYKVTKRGQDVALRCDPISGHVSLYWYRQALGQGPEFLTYFNYEAQQDKSGLPNDRFSAERPEGSISTLTIQRTEQRDSAMYRCASSLGQGLGNEQFFGPGTRLTVL.

This clone was seen repeatedly, ten times or more. The rearrangement uses TRBV10-3 and TRBJ2-7; a possible D gene is TRBD1 (7 bases). The CDR3 runs to 13 residues. V was pared by 7 bases and J by 5 bases, with 15 bases between. From germline, CDR1 is ENHRY and CDR2 SYGVKD. In DNA form, the CDR3 reads TGTGCCATCATATCAGGAGGGGGCCACGAGCAGTACTTC. This sequence encodes CAIISGGGHEQYF.

The sample holds a few counts of this clone. J is TRBJ2-5 and V is TRBV7-9, with 7 bases fitting TRBD2. Unmatched junction bases numbered 12, after V lost 2 bases and J lost 6 bases. Germline V gene sequence: CDR1 SEHNR, CDR2 FQNEAQ (reference sequence). The length of the CDR3 is 16 residues. CDR3 bases: TGTGCCAGCAGCTTAAGAAGGGAGGGGATGAAAAAGACCCAGTACTTC. As protein: CASSLRREGMKKTQYF.

This clone was counted between two and nine times. The chain links TRBV19 to TRBJ1-5; D is ambiguous. CDR1 and CDR2 from the germline V gene are LNHDA and SQIVND (reference sequence). CDR3 length: 15 amino acids. V was shortened by 5 bases and J by 2 bases, with 13 bases between the two germline ends. This CDR3 is CASSPLSSGNQPQHF. In nucleotides, the CDR3 is TGTGCCAGTAGTCCCCTAAGCTCGGGCAATCAGCCCCAGCATTTT.

This clone appeared a few times. V gene TRBV6-6 combines with J gene TRBJ2-2, with a possible D match to TRBD2 (6 bases). V dropped 6 bases and J dropped 7 bases, with 12 bases sitting between them. Germline CDR1 is MNHNY and CDR2 is SVGAGI (reference sequence). The CDR3 is made up of 13 amino acids. The CDR3 here is CASSQPGVGELFF. The DNA for the CDR3 is TGTGCCAGCAGCCAGCCGGGGGTCGGGGAGCTGTTTTTT.

This clone was detected a few times. V and J are TRBV5-1 and TRBJ2-7; D is possibly TRBD2 (6 bases). Trimming took off 0 bases at V and 7 bases at J, with 11 bases between the two ends. This CDR3 contains 13 residues. CDR1 and CDR2 (germline): SGHRS, YFSETQ. The CDR3 DNA reads TGCGCCAGCAGCTTGGAAGGGGCGGGGGAGCAGTACTTC. It translates to CASSLEGAGEQYF.

This clone was detected only a few times. The chain employs TRBV27 and TRBJ1-5, with a tentative D call TRBD1 (6 bases). CDR1 MNHEY and CDR2 SMNVEV come from the germline V gene (reference sequence). Between the trimmed V and J ends, which lost 11 bases and 3 bases, there was a span of 11 bases. There are 12 residues in the CDR3. CDR3 in DNA: TGTGCCGCAGGGGCTGACAATCAGCCCCAGCATTTT. Translation: CAAGADNQPQHF.

The count of this clone is one. A single base separates this from a much larger clone, so it may be a read error. The rearrangement joins TRBV2 to TRBJ1-2; 7 bases match TRBD1. With 4 bases clipped from V and 4 bases from J, the junction kept 0 bases outside the gene matches. Germline lookup yields CDR1 SNHLY and CDR2 FYNNEI. The CDR3 length is 12 residues. The CDR3 reads CASSGQGYGYTF. CDR3 coding DNA: TGTGCCAGCAGTGGACAGGGCTATGGCTACACCTTC.

This chain joins TRBV2 and TRBJ2-7; tentatively, D is TRBD1 (6 bases). The CDR3 contains 14 residues. V was clipped by 4 bases and J by 3 bases, with 13 bases between them. Germline lookup yields CDR1 SNHLY and CDR2 FYNNEI. CDR3 sequence (DNA): TGTGCCAGCAGTGTGAACAGGGCGGACTACGAGCAGTACTTC. Its translation is CASSVNRADYEQYF.

The chain is built from TRBV30 and TRBJ2-3; TRBD1 might be the D (5 bases). Germline values: CDR1 GTSNPN, CDR2 SVGIG (reference sequence). V was cut by 4 bases and J by 5 bases, with 10 bases left in between. The CDR3 is made up of 12 amino acids. The CDR3 coding sequence is TGTGCCTGGACTAACAGGAGAGATACGCAGTATTTT. Amino acids: CAWTNRRDTQYF.

Only a few counts were recorded for this clone. The chain uses TRBV29-1 and TRBJ1-1; 8 bases are a match to TRBD1. CDR3 length: 16 amino acids. The germline V gene encodes CDR1 SQVTM and CDR2 ANQGSEA. The V and J ends lost 1 base and 1 base, in that order; junction bases with no gene match: 8. The CDR3 region has the DNA TGCAGCGTTGAAGGGACAGGGATTGTTCGGAACACTGAAGCTTTCTTT. Translation: CSVEGTGIVRNTEAFF.

This CDR3 is CASSLLSGTEDGYTF. The CDR3 DNA is TGTGCCAGCAGCTTACTTTCCGGGACAGAAGATGGCTACACCTTC. This chain links TRBV7-8 with TRBJ1-2; 7 bases match TRBD1. Germline assignment: CDR1 SGHVS and CDR2 FQNEAQ. V gave up 2 bases and J gave up 6 bases; unmatched junction bases: 9. This CDR3 has 15 residues.

This chain links TRBV9 with TRBJ2-3, with D unclear. CDR3 size: 13 residues. Germline lookup yields CDR1 SGDLS and CDR2 YYNGEE. V was pared by 2 bases and J by 3 bases, with 7 bases between. CDR3 amino acids: CASSVFETDTQYF. The CDR3 nucleotides are TGTGCCAGCAGCGTCTTCGAGACAGATACGCAGTATTTT.

The chain is built from TRBV6-4 and TRBJ2-2; 7 bases agree with TRBD2. In germline, CDR1 is MRHNA, CDR2 SNTAGT. Trimming took 3 bases from V and 7 from J; bases not matched to a gene: 8. This CDR3 has 15 amino acids. In nucleotides, the CDR3 is TGTGCCAGCAGTGAAGGACTAGATGGTGGCGGGGAGCTGTTTTTT. It encodes CASSEGLDGGGELFF.

Only a few counts were recorded for this clone. J is TRBJ1-2 and V is TRBV30, with 11 bases matching TRBD1. This CDR3 has 15 amino acids. The germline V gene has CDR1 GTSNPN and CDR2 SVGIG (reference sequence). J lost 3 bases, V lost 4 bases, and 7 bases had no gene match. The CDR3 DNA reads as TGTGCCTGGACCGCCGGGACAGGGGGGCACTATGGCTACACCTTC. Translating it yields CAWTAGTGGHYGYTF.

This clone came up a few times. The rearrangement links TRBV18 to TRBJ2-1; 7 bases fit TRBD2. This CDR3 has 14 residues. Germline CDR1 and CDR2: KGHSH and LQKENI. V dropped 8 bases and J dropped 2; count of bases not matched to a gene: 6. The CDR3 region is CASVGEGTYNEQFF. CDR3 coding DNA: TGTGCCAGCGTGGGGGAGGGGACCTACAATGAGCAGTTCTTC.

The rearrangement links TRBV6-4 to TRBJ2-7; 7 bases are a match to TRBD1. The germline CDR1 and CDR2 sequences are MRHNA and SNTAGT. This CDR3 comprises 13 residues. With V trimmed by 6 bases and J by 3 bases, 5 bases remained unmatched. CDR3 nucleotide sequence: TGTGCCAGCAGAGGAACAGGGGTCTACGAGCAGTACTTC. Amino acids: CASRGTGVYEQYF.

In this sample, this clone turned up a few times. The chain carries TRBV4-3 and TRBJ2-5, with D possibly being TRBD1 (5 bases). The last part of the DNA fits TRBJ2-7 better; the J call may be wrong. CDR1 is LGHNA and CDR2 is YSLEER in the germline V gene. The CDR3 loop spans 14 amino acids. The CDR3 spells CASSQARDSYEQYF. DNA for the CDR3: TGCGCCAGCAGCCAAGCCAGGGACTCCTACGAGCAGTACTTC.

This clone occurred a few times. The chain combines TRBV27 with TRBJ2-5, with 8 bases identical to TRBD2. In germline, CDR1 is MNHEY, CDR2 SMNVEV (reference sequence). This CDR3 is 14 amino acids long. Trimming cost V 5 bases and J 4 bases; bases outside gene matches: 6. CDR3 sequence (DNA): TGTGCCAGCAGTCACGGGGGGGGTCGAGAGACCCAGTACTTC. Protein sequence: CASSHGGGRETQYF.

The CDR3, as DNA: TGTGCCAGCAGCCGCGCGGCAGGGCTGGGCACAGATACGCAGTATTTT. It encodes CASSRAAGLGTDTQYF. J is TRBJ2-3 and V is TRBV6-6, with a possible D match to TRBD1 (5 bases). Trimming took 6 bases from V and 1 from J, leaving 17 bases between them. Germline V gene data show CDR1 as MNHNY and CDR2 as SVGAGI (reference sequence). The CDR3 is 16 residues long.

The chain combines TRBV6-5 with TRBJ1-4, with D possibly being TRBD1 (5 bases). This CDR3 has 14 amino acids. The germline CDR1 and CDR2 sequences are MNHEY and SVGAGI. V lost 4 bases, J lost 6 bases, and 12 bases lay in between. The DNA for the CDR3 is TGTGCCAGCAGTTCACCCGGGACTTATGAAAAACTGTTTTTT. It yields the protein CASSSPGTYEKLFF.

This clone occurred a few times. V is TRBV15 and J is TRBJ1-4; maybe TRBD1 (6 bases). Germline-derived CDR1 and CDR2 are LNHNV and YYDKDF (reference sequence). This CDR3 region has 15 residues. The ends were cut back, 0 bases at V and 8 bases at J, with 13 bases in the middle. The CDR3 sequence is CATSREGGAGEKLFF. The CDR3 DNA reads as TGTGCCACCAGCAGAGAGGGGGGGGCAGGGGAAAAACTGTTTTTT.

The chain couples TRBV5-6 to TRBJ2-1, with a possible D match to TRBD1 (6 bases). Germline V gene data show CDR1 as SGHDT and CDR2 as YYEEEE. The CDR3 sequence is 15 residues long. The germline V and J ends were trimmed by 2 bases and 5 bases, with 14 bases remaining between them. The CDR3 bases are TGTGCCAGCAGCTTAAGACAGGTTGTGAACAATGAGCAGTTCTTC. This gives the protein CASSLRQVVNNEQFF.

This clone has ten or more counts. V is TRBV5-1 and J is TRBJ2-4; 8 bases are shared with TRBD2. This CDR3 has 13 residues. The V segment lost 4 bases and the J segment 4 bases; nucleotides outside the gene matches: 1. Germline-derived CDR1 and CDR2 are SGHRS and YFSETQ. DNA of the CDR3: TGCGCCAGCAGCGTAGCGGGGAAAAACATTCAGTACTTC. As protein: CASSVAGKNIQYF.

This clone was detected only a few times. The chain joins TRBV5-1 to TRBJ2-3; 7 nucleotides match TRBD1. After removal of 6 bases from V and 1 base from J, the junction contained 8 bases not matched to a gene. CDR3 size: 15 residues. The germline V gene encodes CDR1 SGHRS and CDR2 YFSETQ. As DNA, the CDR3 is TGCGCCAGCATCACCGGGACAGCAGGCACAGATACGCAGTATTTT. This encodes CASITGTAGTDTQYF.

J is TRBJ2-7 and V is TRBV11-2; TRBD1 agrees at 7 bases. CDR3 size: 13 residues. The V segment lost 5 bases and the J segment 5 bases; nucleotides outside the gene matches: 6. Per germline, CDR1 SGHAT and CDR2 FQNNGV. CDR3 protein: CASSEDRVNEQYF. CDR3 DNA: TGTGCCAGCAGCGAAGACAGGGTGAACGAGCAGTACTTC.

The rearrangement uses TRBV6-5 and TRBJ1-2, with 7 bases fitting TRBD1. The V gene's germline CDR1 is MNHEY and CDR2 SVGAGI. This CDR3 is 12 amino acids long. V was clipped by 7 bases and J by 7 bases; unmatched bases: 6. The chain's CDR3 is CASTLTGSGYTF. DNA of the CDR3: TGTGCCAGCACTTTGACAGGGTCTGGCTACACCTTC.

In this sample, this clone turned up a few times. V usage is TRBV11-2 and J usage is TRBJ2-3; 11 bases match TRBD1. V shed 5 bases and J 0 bases; nucleotides not matched to a gene: 4. The V gene's germline CDR1 is SGHAT and CDR2 FQNNGV. CDR3 length: 16 residues. The CDR3 DNA reads as TGTGCCAGCAGCGTAGGACAGGGGGCAAGCACAGATACGCAGTATTTT. Its protein is CASSVGQGASTDTQYF.

This rearrangement joins TRBV5-6 to TRBJ1-1; the match to TRBD1 covers 7 bases. Germline-derived CDR1 and CDR2 are SGHDT and YYEEEE. The CDR3 runs 16 residues. V shed 4 bases, J shed 4 bases, and the junction held 13 bases outside the gene matches. The CDR3 here is CASSLPQGPGGTEAFF. CDR3 sequence (DNA): TGTGCCAGCAGCCTCCCACAGGGGCCGGGTGGCACTGAAGCTTTCTTT.

This chain links TRBV27 with TRBJ2-1; TRBD1 aligns across 8 bases. The ends lost 3 bases at V and 2 bases at J; junction bases unmatched: 3. Germline V gene sequence: CDR1 MNHEY, CDR2 SMNVEV (reference sequence). There are 15 residues in the CDR3. The CDR3 reads CASSFQGAAYNEQFF. In DNA form, the CDR3 reads TGTGCCAGCAGTTTCCAGGGGGCGGCCTACAATGAGCAGTTCTTC.